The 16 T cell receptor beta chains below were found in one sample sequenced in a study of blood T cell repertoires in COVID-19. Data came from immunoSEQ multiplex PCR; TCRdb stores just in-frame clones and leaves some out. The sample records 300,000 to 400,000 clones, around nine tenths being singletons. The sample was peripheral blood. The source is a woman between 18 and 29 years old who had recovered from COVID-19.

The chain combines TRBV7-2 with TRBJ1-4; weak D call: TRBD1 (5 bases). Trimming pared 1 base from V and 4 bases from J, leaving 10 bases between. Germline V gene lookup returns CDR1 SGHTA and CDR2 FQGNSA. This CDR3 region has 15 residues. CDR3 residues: CASSLVQAYNEKLFF. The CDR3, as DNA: TGTGCCAGCAGCTTAGTACAGGCCTATAATGAAAAACTGTTTTTT.

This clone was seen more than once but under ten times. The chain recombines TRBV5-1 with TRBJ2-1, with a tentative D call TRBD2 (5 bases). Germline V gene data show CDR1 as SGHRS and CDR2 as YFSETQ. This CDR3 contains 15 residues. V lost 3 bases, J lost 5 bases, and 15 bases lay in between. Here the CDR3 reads CASSSPRTSHNEQFF. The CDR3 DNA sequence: TGCGCCAGCAGCTCCCCGAGGACTTCCCACAATGAGCAGTTCTTC.

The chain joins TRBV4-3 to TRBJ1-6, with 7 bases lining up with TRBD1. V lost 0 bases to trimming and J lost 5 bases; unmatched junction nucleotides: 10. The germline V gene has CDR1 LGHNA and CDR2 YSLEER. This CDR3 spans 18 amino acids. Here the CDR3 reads CASSQEGQAPINNSPLHF. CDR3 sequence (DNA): TGCGCCAGCAGCCAAGAAGGACAGGCGCCCATTAATAATTCACCCCTCCACTTT.

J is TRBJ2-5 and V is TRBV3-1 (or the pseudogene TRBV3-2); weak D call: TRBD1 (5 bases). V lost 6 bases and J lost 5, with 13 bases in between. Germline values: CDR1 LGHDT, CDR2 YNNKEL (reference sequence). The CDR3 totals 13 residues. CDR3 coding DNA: TGTGCCAGCAGTCAGGACATGCTTGAGACCCAGTACTTC. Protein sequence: CASSQDMLETQYF.

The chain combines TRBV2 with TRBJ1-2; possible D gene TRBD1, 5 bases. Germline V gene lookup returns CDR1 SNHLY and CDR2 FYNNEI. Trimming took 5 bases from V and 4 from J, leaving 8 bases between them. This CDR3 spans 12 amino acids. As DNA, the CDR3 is TGTGCCAGCAGTAGCCAGGGCTATGGCTACACCTTC. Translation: CASSSQGYGYTF.

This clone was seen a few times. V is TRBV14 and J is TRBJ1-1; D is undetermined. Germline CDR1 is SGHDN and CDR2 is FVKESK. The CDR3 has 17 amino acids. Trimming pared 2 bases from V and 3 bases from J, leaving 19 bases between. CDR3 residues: CASSQPTLRRRDTEAFF. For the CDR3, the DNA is TGTGCCAGCAGCCAACCTACTCTACGGAGGAGGGACACTGAAGCTTTCTTT.

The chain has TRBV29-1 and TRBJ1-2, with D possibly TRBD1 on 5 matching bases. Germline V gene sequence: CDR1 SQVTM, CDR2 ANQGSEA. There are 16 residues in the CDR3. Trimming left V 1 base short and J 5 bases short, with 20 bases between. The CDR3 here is CSVEAPYRPNGYGYTF. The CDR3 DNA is TGCAGCGTTGAAGCCCCTTACAGGCCCAACGGGTATGGCTACACCTTC.

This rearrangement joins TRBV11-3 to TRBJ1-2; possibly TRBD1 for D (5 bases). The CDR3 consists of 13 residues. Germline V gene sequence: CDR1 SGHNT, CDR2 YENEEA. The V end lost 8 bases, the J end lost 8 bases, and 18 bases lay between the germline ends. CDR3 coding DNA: TGTGCCAGCGGCAGGGTAAAATCTTCGGGCTACACCTTC. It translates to CASGRVKSSGYTF.

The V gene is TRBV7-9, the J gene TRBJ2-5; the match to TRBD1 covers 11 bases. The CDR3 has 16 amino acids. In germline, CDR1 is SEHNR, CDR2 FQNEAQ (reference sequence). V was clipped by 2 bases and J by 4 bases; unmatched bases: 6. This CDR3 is CASSLSGDRGGETQYF. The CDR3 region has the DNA TGTGCCAGCAGCTTATCTGGGGACAGGGGGGGAGAGACCCAGTACTTC.

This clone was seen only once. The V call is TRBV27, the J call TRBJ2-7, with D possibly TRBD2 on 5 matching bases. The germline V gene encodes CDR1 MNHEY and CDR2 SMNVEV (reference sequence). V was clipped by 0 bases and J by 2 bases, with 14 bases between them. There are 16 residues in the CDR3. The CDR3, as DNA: TGTGCCAGCAGTTTATCGGGGAGTTCTCCCGCCTACGAGCAGTACGTC. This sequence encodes CASSLSGSSPAYEQYV.

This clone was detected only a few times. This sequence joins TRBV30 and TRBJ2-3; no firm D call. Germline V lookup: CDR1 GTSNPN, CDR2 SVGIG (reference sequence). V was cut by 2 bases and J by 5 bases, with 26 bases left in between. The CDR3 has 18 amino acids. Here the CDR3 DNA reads TGTGCCTGGAGTTTCTTCCAAGTAAGGAGTTGGAGTGGAGATACGCAGTATTTT. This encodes CAWSFFQVRSWSGDTQYF.

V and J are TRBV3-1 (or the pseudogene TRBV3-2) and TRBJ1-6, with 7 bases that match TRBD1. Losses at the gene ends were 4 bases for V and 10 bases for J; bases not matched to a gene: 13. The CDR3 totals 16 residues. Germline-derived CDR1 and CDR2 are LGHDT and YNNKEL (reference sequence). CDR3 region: CASSLTSGTARSPLHF. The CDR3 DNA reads TGTGCCAGCAGCCTAACGTCAGGGACAGCGAGATCACCCCTCCACTTT.

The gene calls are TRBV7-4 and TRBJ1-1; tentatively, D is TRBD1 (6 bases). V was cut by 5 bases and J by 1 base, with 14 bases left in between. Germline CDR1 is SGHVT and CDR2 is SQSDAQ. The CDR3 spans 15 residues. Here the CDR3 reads CASSHQRGKNTEAFF. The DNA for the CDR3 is TGTGCCAGCAGCCACCAGAGGGGGAAGAACACTGAAGCTTTCTTT.

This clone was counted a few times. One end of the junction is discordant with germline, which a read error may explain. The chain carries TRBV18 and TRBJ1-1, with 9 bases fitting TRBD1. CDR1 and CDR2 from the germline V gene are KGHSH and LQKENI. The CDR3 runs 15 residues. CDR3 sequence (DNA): TGTGCCAGCTCTCCACAGGGGGCACTGAACACTGAAGCTTTCTTT. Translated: CASSPQGALNTEAFF. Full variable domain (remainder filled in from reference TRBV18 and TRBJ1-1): NAGVMQNPRHLVRRRGQEARLRCSPMKGHSHVYWYRQLPEEGLKFMVYLQKENIIDESGMPKERFSAEFPKEGPSILRIQQVVRGDSAAYFCASSPQGALNTEAFFGQGTRLTVV.

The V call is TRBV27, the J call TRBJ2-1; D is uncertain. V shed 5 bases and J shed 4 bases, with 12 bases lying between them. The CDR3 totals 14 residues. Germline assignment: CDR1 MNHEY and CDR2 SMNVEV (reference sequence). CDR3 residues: CASSLDGRYNEQFF. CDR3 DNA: TGTGCCAGCAGTCTCGATGGTAGATACAATGAGCAGTTCTTC.

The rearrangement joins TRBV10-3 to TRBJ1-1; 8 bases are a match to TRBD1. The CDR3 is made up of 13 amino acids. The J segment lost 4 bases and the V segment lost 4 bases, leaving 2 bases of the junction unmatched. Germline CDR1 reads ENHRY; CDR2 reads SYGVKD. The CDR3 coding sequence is TGTGCCATCAGTGGCGACAGGGGCACTGAAGCTTTCTTT. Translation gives CAISGDRGTEAFF.